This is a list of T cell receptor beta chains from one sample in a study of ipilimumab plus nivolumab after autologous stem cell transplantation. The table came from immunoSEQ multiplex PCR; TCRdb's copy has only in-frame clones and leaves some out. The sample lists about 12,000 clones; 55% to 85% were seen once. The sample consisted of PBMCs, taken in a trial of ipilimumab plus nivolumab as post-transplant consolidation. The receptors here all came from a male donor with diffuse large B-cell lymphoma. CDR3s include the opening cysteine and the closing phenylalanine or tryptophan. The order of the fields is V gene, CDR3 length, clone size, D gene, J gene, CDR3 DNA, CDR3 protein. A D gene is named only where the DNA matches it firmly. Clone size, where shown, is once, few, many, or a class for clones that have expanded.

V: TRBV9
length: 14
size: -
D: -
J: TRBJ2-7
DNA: TGTGCCAGCAGCGTAGGAGACAGCCACTACGAGCAGTACTTC
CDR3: CASSVGDSHYEQYF

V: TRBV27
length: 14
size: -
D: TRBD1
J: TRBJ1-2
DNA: TGTGCCAGCAGCCGAGGGACAGGGGCTTTTGGCTACACCTTC
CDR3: CASSRGTGAFGYTF

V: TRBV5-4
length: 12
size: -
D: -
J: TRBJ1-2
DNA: TGTGCCAGCAGCGACACGCCGGAGGGCTACACCTTC
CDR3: CASSDTPEGYTF

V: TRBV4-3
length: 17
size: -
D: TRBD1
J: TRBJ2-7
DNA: TGCGCCAGCAGCCAATACGGGACAGGGCAGTACTCCTACGAGCAGTACTTC
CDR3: CASSQYGTGQYSYEQYF

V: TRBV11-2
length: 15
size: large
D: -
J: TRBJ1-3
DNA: TGTGCCAGCAGCTTAGGGCACCTCTCTGGAAACACCATATATTTT
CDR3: CASSLGHLSGNTIYF

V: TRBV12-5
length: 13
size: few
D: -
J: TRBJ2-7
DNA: TGTGCTACGACGATTCTGGGTCGCTACGAGCAGTACTTC
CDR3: CATTILGRYEQYF

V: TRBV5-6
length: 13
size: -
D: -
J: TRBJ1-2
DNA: TGTGCCAGCAGCTTGGGCGAAGGGCTAGGCTACACCTTC
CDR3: CASSLGEGLGYTF

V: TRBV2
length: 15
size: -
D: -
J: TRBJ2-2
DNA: TGTGCCAGCAGTCACGGGACTCTTGGGGCCGGGGAGCTGTTTTTT
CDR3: CASSHGTLGAGELFF

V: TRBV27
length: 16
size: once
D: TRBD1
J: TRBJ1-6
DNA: TGTGCCAGTTCAATTGGGGACAGCTCCTATAATTCACCCCTCCACTTT
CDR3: CASSIGDSSYNSPLHF

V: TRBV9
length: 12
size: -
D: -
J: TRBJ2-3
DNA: TGTGCCAGCAGCCCTAGTAATCTATTGCAGTATTTT
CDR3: CASSPSNLLQYF

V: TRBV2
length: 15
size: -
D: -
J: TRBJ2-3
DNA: TGTGCCAGCAGCGGGCAGGGATCTAGCACAGATACGCAGTATTTT
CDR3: CASSGQGSSTDTQYF

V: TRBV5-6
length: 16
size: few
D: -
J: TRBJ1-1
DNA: TGTGCCAGCAGCGTGGGACACCTCCTAGCGGGCACTGAAGCTTTCTTT
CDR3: CASSVGHLLAGTEAFF

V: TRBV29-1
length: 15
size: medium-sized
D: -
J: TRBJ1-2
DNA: TGCAGCGTTGGAACTCGGCAGACGAGGGACTATGGCTACACCTTC
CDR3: CSVGTRQTRDYGYTF

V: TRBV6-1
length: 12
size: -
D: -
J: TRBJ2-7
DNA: TGTGCCAGCAGCCCAGGATCCTACGAGCAGTACTTC
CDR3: CASSPGSYEQYF

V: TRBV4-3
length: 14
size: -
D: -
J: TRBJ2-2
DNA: TGCGCCAGCAGCCCCCGGGGTCCCGCCGGGGAGCTGTTTTTT
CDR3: CASSPRGPAGELFF

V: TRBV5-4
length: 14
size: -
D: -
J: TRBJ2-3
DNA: TGTGCCAGCAGTCAGGGGCCTAGCACAGATACGCAGTATTTT
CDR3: CASSQGPSTDTQYF

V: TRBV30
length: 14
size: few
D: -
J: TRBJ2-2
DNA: TGTGCCTGGAGTGTACGAGCGGGCTATGGGGAGCTGTTTTTT
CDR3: CAWSVRAGYGELFF

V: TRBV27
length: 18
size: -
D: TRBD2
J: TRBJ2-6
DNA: TGTGCCAGCAGATCGAGCCTGGGACTAGCGCCTAGGGCCAACGTCCTGACTTTC
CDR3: CASRSSLGLAPRANVLTF

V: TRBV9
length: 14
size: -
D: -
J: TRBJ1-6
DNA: TGTGCCAGCAGCCAGACCTCCTATAATTCACCCCTCCACTTT
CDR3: CASSQTSYNSPLHF

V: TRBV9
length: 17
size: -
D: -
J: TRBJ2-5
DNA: TGTGCCAGCAGCCCCCGGACGGAGGGTTACCTTCAAGAGACCCAGTACTTC
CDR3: CASSPRTEGYLQETQYF

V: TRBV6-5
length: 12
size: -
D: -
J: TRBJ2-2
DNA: TGTGCCAGCAGTTTAGGCACCGGGGAGCTGTTTTTT
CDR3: CASSLGTGELFF

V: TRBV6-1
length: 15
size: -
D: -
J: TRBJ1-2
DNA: TGTGCCAGCAGACCTACCAGTATGGGGGTCGGGGGCTACACCTTC
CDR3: CASRPTSMGVGGYTF

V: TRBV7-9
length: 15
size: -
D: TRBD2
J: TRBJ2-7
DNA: TGTGCCAGCAGCACGGGACTACCCAGGACCTACGAGCAGTACTTC
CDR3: CASSTGLPRTYEQYF

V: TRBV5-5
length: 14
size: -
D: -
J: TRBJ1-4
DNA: TGTGCCAGCAGCTTGGTCGGCTCAAGCGAAAAACTGTTTTTT
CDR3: CASSLVGSSEKLFF

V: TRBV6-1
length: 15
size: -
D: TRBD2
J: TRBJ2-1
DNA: TGTGCCAGCAGGGGTAGAGCGGGAAACTACAATGAGCAGTTCTTC
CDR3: CASRGRAGNYNEQFF

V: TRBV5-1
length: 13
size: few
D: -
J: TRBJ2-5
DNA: TGCGCCAGCAGCTTTCAGGGGGGGGAGACCCAGTACTTC
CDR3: CASSFQGGETQYF

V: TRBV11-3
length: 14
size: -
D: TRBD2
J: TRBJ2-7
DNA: TGTGCCAGCAGCTCAGCGGGAGGGCCGGGCGAGCAGTACTTC
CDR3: CASSSAGGPGEQYF

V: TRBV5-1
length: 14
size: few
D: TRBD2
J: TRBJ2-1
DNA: TGCGCCAGCAGCTTGGCGGGAGGGGACAATGAGCAGTTCTTC
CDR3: CASSLAGGDNEQFF

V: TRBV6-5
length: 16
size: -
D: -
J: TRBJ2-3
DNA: TGTGCCAGCAGTTACTCGGGAGGAGCAGGAACAGATACGCAGTATTTT
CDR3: CASSYSGGAGTDTQYF

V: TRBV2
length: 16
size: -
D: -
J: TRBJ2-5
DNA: TGTGCCAGCAGTGAAACGGTAGCCCTTAAACAGGAGACCCAGTACTTC
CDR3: CASSETVALKQETQYF

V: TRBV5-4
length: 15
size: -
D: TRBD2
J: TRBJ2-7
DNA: TGTGCCAGCAGCCAACTAGCGGGAGGGTCCTACGAGCAGTACTTC
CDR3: CASSQLAGGSYEQYF

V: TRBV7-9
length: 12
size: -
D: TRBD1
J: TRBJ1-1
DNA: TGTGCCAGCAGCGACAACAGGGGGGAAGCTTTCTTT
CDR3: CASSDNRGEAFF

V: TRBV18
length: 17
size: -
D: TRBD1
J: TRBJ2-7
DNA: TGTGCCAGCTCACCAATTCGGTTTGGCCAGGGGGCGGTCGAGCAGTACTTC
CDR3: CASSPIRFGQGAVEQYF